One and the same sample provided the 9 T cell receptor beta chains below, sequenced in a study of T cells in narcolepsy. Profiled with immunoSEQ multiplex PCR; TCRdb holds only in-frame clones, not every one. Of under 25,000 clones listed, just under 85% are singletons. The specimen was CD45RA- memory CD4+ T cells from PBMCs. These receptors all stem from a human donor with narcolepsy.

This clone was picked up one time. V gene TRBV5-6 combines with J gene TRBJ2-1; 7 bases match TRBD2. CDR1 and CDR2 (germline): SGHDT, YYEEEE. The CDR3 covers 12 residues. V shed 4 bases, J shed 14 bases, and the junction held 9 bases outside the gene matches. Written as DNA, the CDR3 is TGTGCCAGCAGCGGAACTAGCGCGTTCAAGTTCTTC. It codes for CASSGTSAFKFF.

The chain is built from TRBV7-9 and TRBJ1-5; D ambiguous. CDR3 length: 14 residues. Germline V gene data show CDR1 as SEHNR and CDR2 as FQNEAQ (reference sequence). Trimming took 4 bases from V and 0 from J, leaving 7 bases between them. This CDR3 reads CASSSVNSNQPQHF. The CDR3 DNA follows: TGTGCCAGCAGCTCTGTTAATAGCAATCAGCCCCAGCATTTT.

The CDR3 sequence: CASSLDIVTGELFF. The CDR3, as DNA: TGTGCCAGCAGCTTGGATATCGTGACCGGGGAGCTGTTTTTT. The rearrangement uses TRBV5-4 and TRBJ2-2; D is uncertain. The germline gives CDR1 SGHNT, CDR2 YYREEE (reference sequence). The CDR3 length is 14 residues. The germline V and J ends were trimmed by 0 bases and 5 bases, with 8 bases remaining between them. Full variable domain (outside the CDR3, taken from reference TRBV5-4 and TRBJ2-2): ETGVTQSPTHLIKTRGQQVTLRCSSQSGHNTVSWYQQALGQGPQFIFQYYREEENGRGNFPPRFSGLQFPNYSSELNVNALELDDSALYLCASSLDIVTGELFFGEGSRLTVL.

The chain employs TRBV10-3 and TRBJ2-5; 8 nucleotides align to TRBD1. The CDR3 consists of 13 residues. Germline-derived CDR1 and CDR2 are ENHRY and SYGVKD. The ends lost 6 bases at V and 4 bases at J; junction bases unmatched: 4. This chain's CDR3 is CAIRGQELETQYF. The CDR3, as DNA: TGTGCCATCAGGGGACAGGAATTAGAGACCCAGTACTTC.

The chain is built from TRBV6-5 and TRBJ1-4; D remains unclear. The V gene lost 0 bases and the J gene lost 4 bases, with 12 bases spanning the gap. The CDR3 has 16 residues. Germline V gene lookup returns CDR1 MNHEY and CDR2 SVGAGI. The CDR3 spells CASSYSNKAGNEKLFF. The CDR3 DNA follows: TGTGCCAGCAGTTACTCCAACAAGGCTGGTAATGAAAAACTGTTTTTT.

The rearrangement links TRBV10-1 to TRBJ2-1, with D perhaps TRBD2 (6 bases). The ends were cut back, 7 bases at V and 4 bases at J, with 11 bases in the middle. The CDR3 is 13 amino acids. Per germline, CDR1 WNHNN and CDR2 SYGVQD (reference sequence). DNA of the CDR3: TGCGCCAGCACTAATAGCGGTTACAATGAGCAGTTCTTC. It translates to CASTNSGYNEQFF.

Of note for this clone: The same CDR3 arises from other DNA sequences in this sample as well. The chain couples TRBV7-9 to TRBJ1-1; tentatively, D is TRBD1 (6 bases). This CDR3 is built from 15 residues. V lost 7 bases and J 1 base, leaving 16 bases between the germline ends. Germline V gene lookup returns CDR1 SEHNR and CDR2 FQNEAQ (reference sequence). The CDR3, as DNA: TGTGCCAGCACCCTCGTCGGGGGGGCGAACACTGAAGCTTTCTTT. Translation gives CASTLVGGANTEAFF.

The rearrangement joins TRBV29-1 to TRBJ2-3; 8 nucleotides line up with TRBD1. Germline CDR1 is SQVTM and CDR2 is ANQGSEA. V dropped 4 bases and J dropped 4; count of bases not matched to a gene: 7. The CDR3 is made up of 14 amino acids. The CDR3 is CSVAITGGPDTQYF. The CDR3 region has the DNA TGCAGCGTTGCAATAACAGGGGGGCCAGATACGCAGTATTTT.

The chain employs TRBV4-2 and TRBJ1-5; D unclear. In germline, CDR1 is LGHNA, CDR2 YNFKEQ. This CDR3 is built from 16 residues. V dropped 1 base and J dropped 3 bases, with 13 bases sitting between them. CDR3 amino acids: CASSQGAGRSNQPQHF. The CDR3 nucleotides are TGTGCCAGCAGCCAAGGGGCTGGGAGATCCAATCAGCCCCAGCATTTT.